Reported below is one T cell receptor beta chain. The antigen is unknown. This entry is derived from a study of T cells in Graves' hyperthyroidism and ophthalmopathy. Germline lookup yields CDR1 MNHEY and CDR2 SMNVEV (reference sequence). Unmatched junction bases numbered 10, after V lost 2 bases and J lost 9 bases. The CDR3 consists of 16 residues. Findings of the study overall: Within blood appeared most thyroid clonotypes that had expanded above 0.001.

The source material, RNA transcripts, was used to amplify TCR beta CDR3 regions. TCR CDR3 regions were first amplified by RT-PCR with HTBI primers. TCRdb re-called the multiplex PCR reads through MiXCR, storing one row per CDR3 protein. The top ten hold 35% to 45% of the sample, which has 330,000 or so distinct CDR3 sequences, around a fifth seen once. The sequenced sample was blood. The receptor was derived from a man aged 50-59 years with Graves' ophthalmopathy. V and J are TRBV27 and TRBJ2-1; 10 bases align to TRBD2. The CDR3 here is CASSLRDRAGGVEQFF. In DNA form, the CDR3 reads TGTGCCAGCAGTTTAAGGGATAGAGCGGGAGGGGTTGAGCAGTTCTTC.